This TCR beta chain emerged from a study of long-term antiretroviral therapy in people with HIV. immunoSEQ v3.0 was run at survey level. Assay used: immunoSEQ multiplex PCR; TCRdb lists only in-frame clones, some missing. This table has approximately 30,000 clones, around 97% appearing once. CDR1 and CDR2 (germline): SNHLY, FYNNEI. V shed 1 base, J shed 5 bases, and the junction held 6 bases outside the gene matches. CDR3 size: 15 residues. The V and J genes are TRBV2 and TRBJ2-5, with TRBD1 identical over 8 bases. Here the sequenced sample was unsorted PBMCs, taken 7.6 years after starting antiretroviral therapy. This TCR derives from a young man with HIV. The CDR3 sequence is CASSEGTGSGETQYF. DNA for the CDR3: TGTGCCAGCAGTGAAGGGACAGGGTCCGGGGAGACCCAGTACTTC. The complete variable domain, with remaining parts taken from reference TRBV2 and TRBJ2-5, reads EPEVTQTPSHQVTQMGQEVILRCVPISNHLYFYWYRQILGQKVEFLVSFYNNEISEKSEIFDDQFSVERPDGSNFTLKIRSTKLEDSAMYFCASSEGTGSGETQYFGPGTRLLVL.